This T cell receptor (beta chain) was recorded in a study of CD8 T cells in Susac syndrome. In blood CD8+ and CD4+ T cells, TCR beta underwent sequencing. Healthy donors were controls matched for age and sex. Through negative isolation, CD4+ and CD8+ T cells were obtained, while TEMRA cells were enriched using FACS. RNA was extracted with the RNeasy kit, and a quantity of roughly 0.5 to 1 ug was reverse transcribed using random hexamers. Across 54 Vbeta and 13 Jbeta, TCR beta CDR3 was amplified with immunoSEQ multiplex PCR. MiXCR, run by TCRdb on the immunoSEQ multiplex PCR reads, gives a single entry per CDR3 protein. The table records roughly 120,000 distinct CDR3 sequences, around 94% of them present only once. Trimming removed 6 bases at V and 7 bases at J, with 19 bases between. The CDR3 length is 14 residues. Germline loops: CDR1 KGHSH, CDR2 LQKENI.

The clonotype originates from a human donor in good health. The source material was CD4+ T cells from PBMCs. The chain links TRBV18 to TRBJ2-7; D not certain. CDR3 nucleotides: TGTGCCAGCTCTCCCCCGGGCCGCTACGGAGAGCAGTACTTC. Translating it yields CASSPPGRYGEQYF.